One and the same sample provided the 32 T cell receptor beta chains below, sequenced in a study of T cell repertoires in cytomegalovirus infection. Each CDR3 protein gets one entry after TCRdb re-called the reads with MiXCR. The sample gives around 550,000 distinct CDR3 sequences, approximately 25% of which show up once; less than 15% is in the top ten. The sample was PBMCs. All receptors come from a human donor in good health (CMV status not recorded). Some clones in this sample may be carry-over from other donors' samples.

As for this clonotype: At one end the junction does not follow the germline gene, possibly because of a read error. This chain joins TRBV12-3 or TRBV12-4 and TRBJ2-1, with TRBD2 identical over 9 bases. There are 13 residues in the CDR3. The CDR3 region has the DNA TGTGCCAGCCGACCCCAGGTAGGGCTAGCGGGAATTTTC. Translated: CASRPQVGLAGIF.

V and J are TRBV4-1 and TRBJ1-1; 8 bases agree with TRBD1. V shed 5 bases, J shed 7 bases, and the junction held 9 bases outside the gene matches. The germline V gene has CDR1 MGHRA and CDR2 YSYEKL. The CDR3 covers 14 residues. CDR3: CASSARQGRDEAFF. Written as DNA, the CDR3 is TGCGCCAGCAGCGCCCGACAGGGGCGTGATGAAGCTTTCTTT.

This clonotype was picked up many times. The genes are TRBV4-1 and TRBJ1-6, with D possibly being TRBD1 (6 bases). The CDR3 extends over 16 amino acids. The ends were cut back, 0 bases at V and 4 bases at J, with 10 bases in the middle. Germline V gives CDR1 MGHRA, CDR2 YSYEKL. CDR3 region: CASSQDQGQYNSPLHF. The CDR3 nucleotides are TGCGCCAGCAGCCAAGATCAAGGACAGTATAATTCACCCCTCCACTTT.

The J gene is TRBJ2-1, the V gene TRBV20-1, with D hard to call. Germline V gene lookup returns CDR1 DFQATT and CDR2 SNEGSKA (reference sequence). The CDR3 covers 16 residues. V lost 0 bases, J lost 0 bases, and 12 bases lay in between. This CDR3 is CSARDLGPSSYNEQFF. CDR3 bases: TGCAGTGCTAGAGATTTAGGGCCAAGCTCCTACAATGAGCAGTTCTTC.

At least ten counts were recorded for this clonotype. The chain is built from TRBV12-3 or TRBV12-4 and TRBJ2-3, with TRBD2 matching 7 bases. The CDR3 contains 14 residues. The J segment lost 5 bases and the V segment lost 3 bases, leaving 5 bases of the junction unmatched. For the CDR3, the DNA is TGTGCCAGCAGTTTGGGCGGGAGTGGAGATACGCAGTATTTT. It yields the protein CASSLGGSGDTQYF.

The table lists this clonotype with a count of one. The chain couples TRBV29-1 to TRBJ2-7, with D possibly TRBD1 on 8 matching bases. This CDR3 is built from 13 residues. The V gene lost 0 bases and the J gene lost 7 bases, with 13 bases spanning the gap. Per germline, CDR1 SQVTM and CDR2 ANQGSEA. The CDR3 nucleotides read TGCAGCGTTGAAGAACAGGGGGGGGGGGAGCAGTACGTC. Translating it yields CSVEEQGGGEQYV.

The V gene is TRBV11-3, the J gene TRBJ2-1, with 11 positions matching TRBD2. The CDR3 has 18 amino acids. Germline loops: CDR1 SGHNT, CDR2 YENEEA. J lost 4 bases, V lost 0 bases, and 8 bases had no gene match. In DNA, the CDR3 is TGTGCCAGCAGCTTAGATCCCCCACTAGCGGGAGTGTACAATGAGCAGTTCTTC. This translates into CASSLDPPLAGVYNEQFF.

The rearrangement joins TRBV6-6 to TRBJ2-5, with D possibly TRBD2 on 5 matching bases. CDR3 length: 15 amino acids. V was trimmed by 8 bases and J by 2 bases, leaving 18 bases between them. The V gene's germline CDR1 is MNHNY and CDR2 SVGAGI (reference sequence). The CDR3 loop is CASVGGWAAQETQYF. The CDR3 region has the DNA TGTGCCAGCGTTGGAGGATGGGCAGCTCAAGAGACCCAGTACTTC.

This clonotype was observed a few times. V and J are TRBV11-3 and TRBJ2-1; the D is unclear. The CDR3 has 12 residues. Trimming pared 5 bases from V and 15 bases from J, leaving 17 bases between. Germline CDR1 and CDR2: SGHNT and YENEEA. In DNA, the CDR3 is TGTGCCAGCAGCCCCCGTGCCGGCGCATTGTTCTTC. Translation: CASSPRAGALFF. The whole variable domain, remainder taken from reference TRBV11-3 and TRBJ2-1, is EAGVVQSPRYKIIEKKQPVAFWCNPISGHNTLYWYLQNLGQGPELLIRYENEEAVDDSQLPKDRFSAERLKGVDSTLKIQPAELGDSAVYLCASSPRAGALFFGPGTRLTVL.

The chain recombines TRBV4-3 with TRBJ1-6, with a tentative D call TRBD1 (6 bases). The CDR3 length is 15 residues. V lost 0 bases to trimming and J lost 10 bases, with 13 bases between them. Germline-derived CDR1 and CDR2 are LGHNA and YSLEER. CDR3 in amino acids: CASSQDWGGDSPLHF. The CDR3 region has the DNA TGCGCCAGCAGCCAAGATTGGGGGGGCGACTCACCCCTCCACTTT.

There are a few counts of this clonotype. The chain joins TRBV6-8 to TRBJ2-7; unclear D gene. The CDR3 is 17 residues long. The V end was cut by 0 bases, the J end by 2 bases, with 17 bases between. Germline CDR1 and CDR2: MNHGY and SAAAGT. The CDR3 reads CASSYSPGRRPTYEQYF. The DNA of the CDR3 is TGTGCCAGCAGTTACTCCCCCGGGCGGAGACCGACCTACGAGCAGTACTTC.

This CDR3 is CASSDRVFSSPLHF. DNA of the CDR3: TGTGCCAGTAGCGACAGGGTTTTCTCTTCACCCCTCCACTTT. V and J are TRBV19 and TRBJ1-6; TRBD1 aligns across 7 bases. Looked up from germline, CDR1 is LNHDA and CDR2 is SQIVND (reference sequence). This CDR3 has 14 amino acids. Germline trimming cut 6 bases from V and 9 bases from J; bases unmatched to any gene: 8.

The rearrangement links TRBV6-2 or TRBV6-3 to TRBJ2-7; 14 positions match TRBD2. This CDR3 contains 14 residues. CDR1 is MNHEY, CDR2 SVGEGT, per germline. After removal of 6 bases from V and 10 bases from J, the junction contained 8 bases not matched to a gene. CDR3 sequence: CASSHPGLAGVQYV. Here the CDR3 DNA reads TGTGCCAGCAGCCATCCGGGACTAGCGGGAGTTCAGTACGTC.

The chain has TRBV27 and TRBJ1-1, with a tentative D call TRBD1 (6 bases). Per the germline V gene, CDR1 is MNHEY and CDR2 is SMNVEV (reference sequence). With 3 bases removed from V and 4 bases from J, the gap between germline ends came to 12 bases. The CDR3 contains 14 residues. CDR3 coding DNA: TGTGCCAGCAGTTTGAGAGGGGGGATCACTGAAGCTTTCTTT. Residues: CASSLRGGITEAFF.

This rearrangement joins TRBV12-3 or TRBV12-4 to TRBJ1-6; tentatively, D is TRBD1 (5 bases). This CDR3 has 12 amino acids. Trimming took 6 bases from V and 7 from J, leaving 7 bases between them. CDR3 sequence (DNA): TGTGCCAGCAGAAGACAGAATTCACCCCTCCACTTT. Its protein product is CASRRQNSPLHF.

This clonotype was recorded many times. The V call is TRBV7-2, the J call TRBJ2-7; weak D call: TRBD1 (5 bases). The CDR3 is 14 amino acids. Germline values: CDR1 SGHTA, CDR2 FQGNSA. The V end lost 5 bases, the J end lost 1 base, and 12 bases lay between the germline ends. Here the CDR3 DNA reads TGTGCCAGCAGCCTTGCCAGGGCATCCTACGAGCAGTACTTC. Translating it yields CASSLARASYEQYF.

This clonotype was observed a handful of times. The chain carries TRBV12-3 or TRBV12-4 and TRBJ2-3; D call uncertain. The CDR3 sequence is 10 residues long. The ends were cut back, 10 bases at V and 4 bases at J, with 6 bases in the middle. CDR3 in DNA: TGTGCCACCCACTCAGATACGCAGTATTTT. It yields the protein CATHSDTQYF.

The chain combines TRBV19 with TRBJ1-5; 7 bases fit TRBD1. Per the germline V gene, CDR1 is LNHDA and CDR2 is SQIVND (reference sequence). The trim removed 5 bases at V and 2 bases at J, leaving 9 bases unmatched. CDR3 size: 16 residues. This CDR3 reads CASSRVQGGGNQPQHF. CDR3 bases: TGTGCCAGTAGTCGAGTTCAGGGGGGAGGCAATCAGCCCCAGCATTTT.

V usage is TRBV7-1 and J usage is TRBJ1-2; D is uncertain. TRBV7-1 is reported as an ORF; its role is uncertain. V was cut by 5 bases and J by 1 base, with 17 bases left in between. The CDR3 runs to 16 residues. The CDR3 reads CASSPFSVTVNYGYTF. CDR3 DNA sequence: TGTGCCAGCAGCCCTTTTAGTGTGACCGTTAACTATGGCTACACCTTC.

This clonotype was seen a handful of times. This rearrangement joins TRBV5-1 to TRBJ1-1; D remains ambiguous. The germline V and J ends were trimmed by 0 bases and 0 bases, with 6 bases remaining between them. CDR1 and CDR2 from the germline V gene are SGHRS and YFSETQ. This CDR3 spans 14 amino acids. In DNA form, the CDR3 reads TGCGCCAGCAGCTTGGGGCCCGTGAACACTGAAGCTTTCTTT. It encodes CASSLGPVNTEAFF.

The chain is built from TRBV12-3 or TRBV12-4 and TRBJ2-1, with a tentative D call TRBD1 (6 bases). CDR3 length equals 15 residues. The germline V and J ends were trimmed by 3 bases and 3 bases, with 12 bases remaining between them. CDR3 in amino acids: CASSFGTNFYNEQFF. Here the CDR3 DNA reads TGTGCCAGCAGTTTTGGGACAAACTTCTACAATGAGCAGTTCTTC.

This clonotype was seen only once. The chain recombines TRBV18 with TRBJ2-7; TRBD2 aligns across 8 bases. Trimming cost V 3 bases and J 1 base; bases outside gene matches: 11. The germline V gene has CDR1 KGHSH and CDR2 LQKENI. The CDR3 sequence is 17 residues long. CDR3 in amino acids: CASSPGPRRGDSYEQYF. The DNA for the CDR3 is TGTGCCAGCTCACCCGGTCCCAGGCGGGGGGATTCCTACGAGCAGTACTTC.

This clonotype was picked up many times. One end of the junction is discordant with germline, which a read error may explain. The CDR3 sequence is CASSSGQGVSGANVLTF. CDR3 nucleotide sequence: TGTGCTAGCAGCTCTGGACAGGGGGTCTCTGGGGCCAACGTCCTGACTTTC. The V call is TRBV7-6, the J call TRBJ2-6; 10 nucleotides match TRBD1. The CDR3 covers 17 residues. Germline V CDR1 and CDR2: SGHVS, FNYEAQ.

This chain uses TRBV5-6 with TRBJ2-2; D is ambiguous. The CDR3 length is 13 residues. Germline V gene data show CDR1 as SGHDT and CDR2 as YYEEEE. Trimming shortened V by 5 bases and J by 4 bases, and 9 bases separated the two germline ends. This CDR3 is CASSRDFTGELFF. The CDR3, as DNA: TGTGCCAGCAGTCGAGACTTCACCGGGGAGCTGTTTTTT.

This clonotype was seen a few times. The chain links TRBV6-1 to TRBJ2-7; a weak D match, TRBD2 (5 bases). V was shortened by 5 bases and J by 1 base, with 12 bases between the two germline ends. This CDR3 has 14 residues. Germline values: CDR1 MNHNS, CDR2 SASEGT. DNA of the CDR3: TGTGCCAGCAGTTGGAGCGGACTGTCCTACGAGCAGTACTTC. Protein: CASSWSGLSYEQYF.

This clonotype turned up a few times. V gene TRBV23-1 combines with J gene TRBJ2-7, with D uncertain. TRBV23-1 has ORF status, its function being uncertain. V was clipped by 7 bases and J by 11 bases, with 15 bases between them. There are 11 residues in the CDR3. In DNA, the CDR3 is TGCGCCAGCAAAACGGAAGGTAAAGAGTACTTC. Protein product: CASKTEGKEYF.

CDR3 residues: CASMRGPYEQYF. CDR3 sequence (DNA): TGTGCCAGCATGAGGGGGCCCTACGAGCAGTACTTC. The V gene is TRBV6-5, the J gene TRBJ2-7; 7 positions match TRBD1. Germline V gene data show CDR1 as MNHEY and CDR2 as SVGAGI. The CDR3 totals 12 residues. V lost 7 bases and J lost 2; bases outside the gene matches: 2.

The gene calls are TRBV28 and TRBJ2-5, with D perhaps TRBD1 or TRBD2 (6 bases each). The CDR3 extends over 13 amino acids. Germline lookup yields CDR1 MDHEN and CDR2 SYDVKM. The germline V and J ends were trimmed by 6 bases and 5 bases, with 13 bases remaining between them. The chain's CDR3 is CASRWGAQETQYF. Written as DNA, the CDR3 is TGTGCCAGCAGATGGGGGGCACAGGAGACCCAGTACTTC.

This clonotype was counted only a few times. The J gene is TRBJ2-6, the V gene TRBV7-2; the match to TRBD1 covers 10 bases. This CDR3 has 17 amino acids. Germline-derived CDR1 and CDR2 are SGHTA and FQGNSA. Trimming cost V 6 bases and J 0 bases; bases outside gene matches: 5. CDR3 sequence: CASRPDRGYSGANVLTF. The CDR3 DNA reads TGTGCCAGCAGACCGGACAGGGGGTACTCTGGGGCCAACGTCCTGACTTTC.

The table lists this clonotype with many counts. The chain links TRBV7-8 to TRBJ2-3, with TRBD2 matching over 12 bases. J lost 2 bases, V lost 5 bases, and 5 bases had no gene match. The CDR3 totals 16 residues. The germline V gene has CDR1 SGHVS and CDR2 FQNEAQ. CDR3 sequence (DNA): TGTGCCAGCAGCCGCGCTAGCGGGAGGGCCACAGATACGCAGTATTTT. This encodes CASSRASGRATDTQYF.

The sample holds many counts of this clonotype. The CDR3 carries no conserved terminal phenylalanine or tryptophan, so it likely arises from a read error. It is unclear where the CDR3 begins or ends on the DNA, so no DNA is shown, and the CDR3 is as TCRdb lists it. The V call is TRBV7-2, the J call TRBJ2-7; TRBD2, the table's D call, lacks a check against the DNA. Germline V CDR1 and CDR2: SGHTA, FQGNSA. With termini counted, the CDR3 has 15 amino acids. CDR3 region: CASSSQETSGRRPFL.

The rearrangement joins TRBV6-2 or TRBV6-3 to TRBJ2-1, with 8 bases that match TRBD2. V lost 7 bases and J lost 3; bases outside the gene matches: 11. Germline V CDR1 and CDR2: MNHEY, SVGEGT. The CDR3 is 16 residues long. CDR3 loop: CASTLPAGAGYNEQFF. In DNA, the CDR3 is TGTGCCAGCACACTCCCAGCGGGAGCCGGCTACAATGAGCAGTTCTTC.